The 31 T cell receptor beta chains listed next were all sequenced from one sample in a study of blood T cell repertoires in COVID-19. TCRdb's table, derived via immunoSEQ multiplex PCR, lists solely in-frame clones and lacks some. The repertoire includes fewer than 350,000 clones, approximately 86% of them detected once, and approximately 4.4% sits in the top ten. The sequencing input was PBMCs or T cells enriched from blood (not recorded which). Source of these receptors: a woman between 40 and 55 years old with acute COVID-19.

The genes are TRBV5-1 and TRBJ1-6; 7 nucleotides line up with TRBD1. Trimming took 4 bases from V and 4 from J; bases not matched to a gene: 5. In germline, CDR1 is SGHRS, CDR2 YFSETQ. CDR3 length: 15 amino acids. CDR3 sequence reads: CASSDGTDYNSPLHF. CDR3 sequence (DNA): TGCGCCAGCAGCGACGGGACAGATTATAATTCACCCCTCCACTTT.

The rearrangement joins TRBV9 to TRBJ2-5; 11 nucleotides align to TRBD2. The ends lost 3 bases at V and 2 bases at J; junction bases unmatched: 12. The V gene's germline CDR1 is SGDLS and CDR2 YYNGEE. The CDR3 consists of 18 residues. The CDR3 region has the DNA TGTGCCAGCAGCGCCCGACAGGGGTTAGCGGGGGGGCAAGAGACCCAGTACTTC. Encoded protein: CASSARQGLAGGQETQYF.

The CDR3 DNA is TGTGCCAGCAGCTTATCTCCGGGTCGGGAGCAGTACTTC. As protein: CASSLSPGREQYF. The chain links TRBV13 to TRBJ2-7, with no clear D. Per germline, CDR1 PRHDT and CDR2 FYEKMQ (reference sequence). Trimming shortened V by 2 bases and J by 7 bases, and 12 bases separated the two germline ends. The CDR3 has 13 residues.

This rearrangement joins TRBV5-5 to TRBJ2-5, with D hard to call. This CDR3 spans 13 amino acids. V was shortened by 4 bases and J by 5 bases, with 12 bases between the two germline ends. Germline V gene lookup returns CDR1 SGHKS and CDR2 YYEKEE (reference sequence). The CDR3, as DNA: TGTGCCAGCAGCCAAGTGAGTTTGGAGACCCAGTACTTC. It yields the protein CASSQVSLETQYF.

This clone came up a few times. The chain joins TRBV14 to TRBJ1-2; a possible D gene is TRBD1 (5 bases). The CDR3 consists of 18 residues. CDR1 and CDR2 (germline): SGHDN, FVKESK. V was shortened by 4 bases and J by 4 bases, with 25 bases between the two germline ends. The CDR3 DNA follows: TGTGCCAGCAGCCCCCCCGTTGGTACTTCGGGACTCATCTATGGCTACACCTTC. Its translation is CASSPPVGTSGLIYGYTF.

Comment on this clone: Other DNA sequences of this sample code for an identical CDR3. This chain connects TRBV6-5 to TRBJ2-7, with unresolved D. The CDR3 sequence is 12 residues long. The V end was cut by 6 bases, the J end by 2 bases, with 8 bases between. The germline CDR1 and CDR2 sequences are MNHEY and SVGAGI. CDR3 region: CASRRGTYEQYF. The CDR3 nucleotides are TGTGCCAGCAGACGAGGAACCTACGAGCAGTACTTC.

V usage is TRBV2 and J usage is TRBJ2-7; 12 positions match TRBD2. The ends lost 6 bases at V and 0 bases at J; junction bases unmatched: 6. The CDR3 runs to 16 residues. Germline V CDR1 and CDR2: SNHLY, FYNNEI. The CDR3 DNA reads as TGTGCCAGCAGGGATTTACTAGCGGGAGGCTCCTACGAGCAGTACTTC. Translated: CASRDLLAGGSYEQYF. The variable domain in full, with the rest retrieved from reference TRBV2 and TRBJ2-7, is EPEVTQTPSHQVTQMGQEVILRCVPISNHLYFYWYRQILGQKVEFLVSFYNNEISEKSEIFDDQFSVERPDGSNFTLKIRSTKLEDSAMYFCASRDLLAGGSYEQYFGPGTRLTVT.

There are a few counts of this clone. Here the CDR3 DNA reads TGTGCCAGCAGTACCCGAGGGGGTGACACTGAAGCTTTCTTT. Translating it yields CASSTRGGDTEAFF. This chain links TRBV6-5 with TRBJ1-1; TRBD1 is a possible D gene (6 bases). CDR1 is MNHEY and CDR2 is SVGAGI in the germline V gene. CDR3 size: 14 residues. V gave up 5 bases and J gave up 3 bases, with 13 bases separating them.

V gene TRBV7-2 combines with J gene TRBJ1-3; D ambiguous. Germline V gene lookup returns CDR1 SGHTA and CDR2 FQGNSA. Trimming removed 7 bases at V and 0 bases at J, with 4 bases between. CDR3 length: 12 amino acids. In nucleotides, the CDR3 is TGTGCCAGCACCAACTCTGGAAACACCATATATTTT. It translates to CASTNSGNTIYF.

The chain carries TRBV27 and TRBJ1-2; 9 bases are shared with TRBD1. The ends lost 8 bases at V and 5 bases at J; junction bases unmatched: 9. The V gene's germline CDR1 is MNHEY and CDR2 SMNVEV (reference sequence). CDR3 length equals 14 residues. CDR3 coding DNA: TGTGCCAGCCGCCCTACAGGGGGCCTATATGGCTACACCTTC. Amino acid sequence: CASRPTGGLYGYTF.

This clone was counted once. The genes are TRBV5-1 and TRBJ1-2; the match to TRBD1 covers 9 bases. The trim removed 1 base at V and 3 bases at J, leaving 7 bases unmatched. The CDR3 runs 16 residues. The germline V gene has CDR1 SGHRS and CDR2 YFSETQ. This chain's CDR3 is CASSLLQGALDYGYTF. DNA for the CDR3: TGCGCCAGCAGCTTGTTACAGGGGGCGCTGGACTATGGCTACACCTTC. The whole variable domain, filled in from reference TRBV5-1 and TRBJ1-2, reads KAGVTQTPRYLIKTRGQQVTLSCSPISGHRSVSWYQQTPGQGLQFLFEYFSETQRNKGNFPGRFSGRQFSNSRSEMNVSTLELGDSALYLCASSLLQGALDYGYTFGSGTRLTVV.

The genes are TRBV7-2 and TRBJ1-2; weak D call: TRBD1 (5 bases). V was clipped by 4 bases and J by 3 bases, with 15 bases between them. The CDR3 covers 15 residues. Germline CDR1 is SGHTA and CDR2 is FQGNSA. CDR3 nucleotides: TGTGCCAGCAGCTCAATGGGGGGTAATCACTATGGCTACACCTTC. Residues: CASSSMGGNHYGYTF. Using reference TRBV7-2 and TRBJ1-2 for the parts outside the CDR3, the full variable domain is GAGVSQSPSNKVTEKGKDVELRCDPISGHTALYWYRQSLGQGLEFLIYFQGNSAPDKSGLPSDRFSAERTGGSVSTLTIQRTQQEDSAVYLCASSSMGGNHYGYTFGSGTRLTVV.

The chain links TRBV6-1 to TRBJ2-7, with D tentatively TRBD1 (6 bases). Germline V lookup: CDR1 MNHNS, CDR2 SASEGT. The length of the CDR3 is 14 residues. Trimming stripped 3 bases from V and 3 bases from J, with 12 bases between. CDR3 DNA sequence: TGTGCCAGCAGTGAGACAGGTTGGATCTACGAGCAGTACTTC. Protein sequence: CASSETGWIYEQYF.

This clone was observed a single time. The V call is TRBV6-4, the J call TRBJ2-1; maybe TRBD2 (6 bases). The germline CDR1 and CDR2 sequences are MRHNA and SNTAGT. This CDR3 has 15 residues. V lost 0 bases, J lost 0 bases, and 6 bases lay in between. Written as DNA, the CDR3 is TGTGCCAGCAGTGACTCTAGCGGCTCCTACAATGAGCAGTTCTTC. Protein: CASSDSSGSYNEQFF.

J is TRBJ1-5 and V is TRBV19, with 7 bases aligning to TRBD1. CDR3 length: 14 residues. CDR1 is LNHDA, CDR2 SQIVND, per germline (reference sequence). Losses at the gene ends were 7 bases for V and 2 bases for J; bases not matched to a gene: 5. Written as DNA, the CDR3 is TGTGCCAGTAATACAGACAGGGGCAATCAGCCCCAGCATTTT. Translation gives CASNTDRGNQPQHF.

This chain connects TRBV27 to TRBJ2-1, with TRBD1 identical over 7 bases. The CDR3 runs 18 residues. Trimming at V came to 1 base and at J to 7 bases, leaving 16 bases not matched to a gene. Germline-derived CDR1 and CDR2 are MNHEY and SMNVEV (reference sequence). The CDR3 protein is CASSLYLSGRQGRNEQFF. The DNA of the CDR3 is TGTGCCAGCAGTTTATATTTGAGCGGCCGACAGGGACGGAATGAGCAGTTCTTC.

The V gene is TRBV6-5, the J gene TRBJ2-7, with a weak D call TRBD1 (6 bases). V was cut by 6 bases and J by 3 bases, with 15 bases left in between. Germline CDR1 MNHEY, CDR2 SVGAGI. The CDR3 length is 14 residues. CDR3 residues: CASSHTGNVYEQYF. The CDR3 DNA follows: TGTGCCAGCAGCCACACAGGGAATGTCTACGAGCAGTACTTC.

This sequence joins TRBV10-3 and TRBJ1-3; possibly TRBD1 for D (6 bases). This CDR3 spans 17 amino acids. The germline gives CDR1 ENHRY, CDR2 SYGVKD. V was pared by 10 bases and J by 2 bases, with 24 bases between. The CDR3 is CATAWTELPIAGNTIYF. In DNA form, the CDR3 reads TGTGCCACCGCATGGACAGAGCTCCCCATAGCTGGAAACACCATATATTTT.

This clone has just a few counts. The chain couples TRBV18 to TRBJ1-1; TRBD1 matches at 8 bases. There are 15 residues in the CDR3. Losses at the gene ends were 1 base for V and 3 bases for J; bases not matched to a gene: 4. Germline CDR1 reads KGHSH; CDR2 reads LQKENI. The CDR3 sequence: CASSPQTGVDTEAFF. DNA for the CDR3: TGTGCCAGCTCACCACAGACAGGGGTAGACACTGAAGCTTTCTTT.

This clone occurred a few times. CDR3 region: CASSEGRGRGNQPQHF. For the CDR3, the DNA is TGTGCCAGCAGTGAAGGGCGGGGGCGCGGCAATCAGCCCCAGCATTTT. This chain joins TRBV6-1 and TRBJ1-5; tentatively, D is TRBD1 (6 bases). This CDR3 has 16 amino acids. Germline assignment: CDR1 MNHNS and CDR2 SASEGT. V lost 1 base to trimming and J lost 2 bases, with 12 bases between them.

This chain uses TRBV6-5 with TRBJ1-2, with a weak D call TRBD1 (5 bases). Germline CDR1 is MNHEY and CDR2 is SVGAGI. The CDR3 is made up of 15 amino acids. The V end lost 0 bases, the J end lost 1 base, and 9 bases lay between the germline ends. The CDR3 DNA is TGTGCCAGCAGTTACTCGTCAGGGCGTAACTATGGCTACACCTTC. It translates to CASSYSSGRNYGYTF.

In DNA, the CDR3 is TGTGCCAGCATCAAGGGACAGGGGATGGGTCAGCCCCAGCATTTT. Its translation is CASIKGQGMGQPQHF. V usage is TRBV6-5 and J usage is TRBJ1-5; TRBD1 agrees at 10 bases. The V segment lost 7 bases and the J segment 6 bases; nucleotides outside the gene matches: 9. There are 15 residues in the CDR3. Germline V lookup: CDR1 MNHEY, CDR2 SVGAGI.

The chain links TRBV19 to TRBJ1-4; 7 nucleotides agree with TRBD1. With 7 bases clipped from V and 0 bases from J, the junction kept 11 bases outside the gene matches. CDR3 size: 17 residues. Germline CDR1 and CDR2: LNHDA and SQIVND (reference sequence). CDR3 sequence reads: CASNRGTARPTNEKLFF. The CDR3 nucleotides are TGTGCCAGTAACCGGGGGACAGCAAGACCAACTAATGAAAAACTGTTTTTT.

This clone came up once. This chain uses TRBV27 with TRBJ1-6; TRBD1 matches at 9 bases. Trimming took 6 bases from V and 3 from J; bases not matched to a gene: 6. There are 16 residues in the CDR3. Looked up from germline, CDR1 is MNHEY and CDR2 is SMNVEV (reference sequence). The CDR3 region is CASRGKTGGYNSPLHF. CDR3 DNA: TGTGCCAGCAGGGGCAAGACAGGGGGCTATAATTCACCCCTCCACTTT.

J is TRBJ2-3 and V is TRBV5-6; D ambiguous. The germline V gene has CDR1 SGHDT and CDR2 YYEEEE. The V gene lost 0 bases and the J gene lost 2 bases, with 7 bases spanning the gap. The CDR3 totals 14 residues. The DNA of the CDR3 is TGTGCCAGCAGCTTGGGACTCGACACAGATACGCAGTATTTT. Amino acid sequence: CASSLGLDTDTQYF.

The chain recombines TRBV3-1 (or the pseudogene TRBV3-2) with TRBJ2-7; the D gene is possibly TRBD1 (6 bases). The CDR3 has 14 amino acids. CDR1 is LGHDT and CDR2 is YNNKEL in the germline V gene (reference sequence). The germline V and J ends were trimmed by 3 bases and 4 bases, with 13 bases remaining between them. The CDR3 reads CASSHYGGEYEQYF. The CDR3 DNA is TGTGCCAGCAGCCACTATGGGGGCGAATACGAGCAGTACTTC.

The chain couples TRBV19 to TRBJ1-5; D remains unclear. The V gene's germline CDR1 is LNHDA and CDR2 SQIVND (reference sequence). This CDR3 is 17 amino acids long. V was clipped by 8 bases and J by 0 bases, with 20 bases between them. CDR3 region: CASRLGSIAISNQPQHF. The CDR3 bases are TGTGCCAGTCGCCTGGGGTCCATAGCGATTAGCAATCAGCCCCAGCATTTT.

The CDR3 is CASSSPTGGFDNSPLHF. The CDR3 DNA is TGTGCCAGCAGTTCTCCGACAGGGGGCTTCGATAATTCACCCCTCCACTTT. The rearrangement links TRBV5-4 to TRBJ1-6, with TRBD1 identical over 10 bases. Germline assignment: CDR1 SGHNT and CDR2 YYREEE (reference sequence). Germline trimming cut 5 bases from V and 5 bases from J; bases unmatched to any gene: 10. CDR3 length: 17 residues. Looking up the rest from reference TRBV5-4 and TRBJ1-6 gives the full variable domain: ETGVTQSPTHLIKTRGQQVTLRCSSQSGHNTVSWYQQALGQGPQFIFQYYREEENGRGNFPPRFSGLQFPNYSSELNVNALELDDSALYLCASSSPTGGFDNSPLHFGNGTRLTVT.

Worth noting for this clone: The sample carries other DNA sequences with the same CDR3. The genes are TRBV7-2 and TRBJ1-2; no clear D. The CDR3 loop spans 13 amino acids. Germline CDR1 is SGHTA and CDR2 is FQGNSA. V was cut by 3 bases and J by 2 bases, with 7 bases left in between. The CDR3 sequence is CASSLGQNYGYTF. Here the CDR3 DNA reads TGTGCCAGCAGCTTGGGCCAAAACTATGGCTACACCTTC.

The CDR3 reads CASSLGGSGAETQYF. The CDR3 DNA sequence: TGCGCCAGCAGCTTGGGAGGGAGTGGCGCAGAGACCCAGTACTTC. V usage is TRBV5-1 and J usage is TRBJ2-5; perhaps TRBD2 as D (5 bases). Trimming stripped 0 bases from V and 4 bases from J, with 13 bases between. Germline V gives CDR1 SGHRS, CDR2 YFSETQ. This CDR3 has 15 residues.

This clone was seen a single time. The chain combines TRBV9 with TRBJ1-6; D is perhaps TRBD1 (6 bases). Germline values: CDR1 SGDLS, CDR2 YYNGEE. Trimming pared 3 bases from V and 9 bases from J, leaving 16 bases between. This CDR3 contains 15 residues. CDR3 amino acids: CASSDTTQGSSPLHF. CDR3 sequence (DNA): TGTGCCAGCAGCGACACCACACAGGGAAGTTCACCCCTCCACTTT.